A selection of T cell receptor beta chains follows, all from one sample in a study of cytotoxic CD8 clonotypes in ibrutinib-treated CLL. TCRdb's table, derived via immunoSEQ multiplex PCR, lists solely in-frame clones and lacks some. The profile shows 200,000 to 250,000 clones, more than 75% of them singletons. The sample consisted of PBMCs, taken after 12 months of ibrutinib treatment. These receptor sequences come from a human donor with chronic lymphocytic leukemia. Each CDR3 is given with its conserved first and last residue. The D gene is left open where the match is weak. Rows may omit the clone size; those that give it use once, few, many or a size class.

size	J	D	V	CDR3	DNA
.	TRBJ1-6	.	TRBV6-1	CASSEDGLYNSPLHF	TGTGCCAGCAGTGAAGATGGACTGTATAATTCACCCCTCCACTTT
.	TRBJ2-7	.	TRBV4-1	CASSQSTNNNYEQYF	TGCGCCAGCAGCCAAAGTACCAATAATAACTACGAGCAGTACTTC
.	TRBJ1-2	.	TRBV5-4	CASSLAGGEANYGYTF	TGTGCCAGCAGCTTGGCCGGGGGGGAGGCTAACTATGGCTACACCTTC
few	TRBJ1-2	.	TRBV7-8	CASSPRDGYYGYTF	TGTGCCAGCAGCCCCCGGGACGGGTACTATGGCTACACCTTC
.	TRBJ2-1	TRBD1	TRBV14	CASSVGTGLEQFF	TGTGCCAGCAGCGTCGGGACAGGGTTGGAGCAGTTCTTC
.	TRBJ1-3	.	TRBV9	CASSQDGRGRGNTIYF	TGTGCCAGCAGCCAGGACGGCCGGGGACGTGGAAACACCATATATTTT
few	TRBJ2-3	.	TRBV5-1	CASSLEGTDTQYF	TGCGCCAGCAGCTTGGAAGGCACAGATACGCAGTATTTT
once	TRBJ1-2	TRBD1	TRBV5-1	CASSLGQVPGRDF	TGCGCCAGCAGCCTGGGACAGGTTCCCGGGAGGGACTTC
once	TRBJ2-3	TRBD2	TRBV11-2	CASSEKLAGATDTQYF	TGTGCCAGCAGCGAAAAACTAGCGGGGGCCACAGATACGCAGTATTTT
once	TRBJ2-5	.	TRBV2	CASRRTIQETQYF	TGTGCCAGCAGACGGACTATCCAGGAGACCCAGTACTTC
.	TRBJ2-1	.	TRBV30	CAWRRGGRPLSSREQFF	TGTGCCTGGAGGAGAGGGGGGCGCCCCCTCTCATCGAGAGAGCAGTTCTTC
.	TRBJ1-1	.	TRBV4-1	CASSQRNGYTEAFF	TGCGCCAGCAGCCAACGGAATGGGTACACTGAAGCTTTCTTT
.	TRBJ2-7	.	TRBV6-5	CASSYSDPPYEQYF	TGTGCCAGCAGTTACTCGGATCCCCCCTACGAGCAGTACTTC
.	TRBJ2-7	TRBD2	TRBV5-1	CASSPRGLAVYEQYF	TGCGCCAGCAGCCCCCGGGGACTAGCGGTCTACGAGCAGTACTTC
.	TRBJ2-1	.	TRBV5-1	CASSFRTVRSSYNEQFF	TGCGCCAGCAGCTTCCGGACAGTTCGTAGCTCCTACAATGAGCAGTTCTTC
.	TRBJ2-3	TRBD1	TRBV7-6	CASTGTGTLGTQYF	TGTGCCAGCACCGGGACAGGGACTCTCGGTACGCAGTATTTT
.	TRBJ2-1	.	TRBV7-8	CASSFGRATYNEQFF	TGTGCCAGCAGCTTCGGAAGAGCAACCTACAATGAGCAGTTCTTC
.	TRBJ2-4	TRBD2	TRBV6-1	CASSEAVASGGENIQYF	TGTGCCAGCAGTGAAGCGGTGGCTAGCGGGGGGGAGAACATTCAGTACTTC